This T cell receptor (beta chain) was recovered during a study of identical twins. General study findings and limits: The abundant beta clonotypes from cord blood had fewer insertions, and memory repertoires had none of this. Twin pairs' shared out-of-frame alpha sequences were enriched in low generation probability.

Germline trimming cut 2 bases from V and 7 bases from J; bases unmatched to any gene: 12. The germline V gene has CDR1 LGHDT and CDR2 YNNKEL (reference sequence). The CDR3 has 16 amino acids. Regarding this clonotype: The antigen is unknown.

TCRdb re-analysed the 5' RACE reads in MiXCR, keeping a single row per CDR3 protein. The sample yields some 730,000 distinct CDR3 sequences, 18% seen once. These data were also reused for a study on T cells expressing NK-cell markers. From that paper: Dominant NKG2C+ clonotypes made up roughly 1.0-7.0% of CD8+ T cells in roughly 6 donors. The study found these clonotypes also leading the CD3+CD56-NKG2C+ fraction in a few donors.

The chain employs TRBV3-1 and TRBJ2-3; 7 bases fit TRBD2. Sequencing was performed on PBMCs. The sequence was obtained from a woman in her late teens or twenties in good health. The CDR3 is CASSQRESGVGNTQYF. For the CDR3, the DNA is TGTGCCAGCAGCCAAAGGGAAAGCGGGGTAGGGAATACGCAGTATTTT.